Listed below are T cell receptor beta chains from one sample, sequenced in a study of cytomegalovirus exposure and HLA in healthy donors. Profiling relied on immunoSEQ multiplex PCR, and the TCRdb table lists in-frame clones only, not all of them. The sample holds 200,000 to 250,000 clones, about 80% seen once. The material sequenced was PBMCs. These receptors came from a woman aged 40 to 50 in good health and CMV-seropositive. Both conserved end residues are part of each CDR3. Fields, in order: D gene, V gene, J gene, clone size, CDR3 protein, CDR3 DNA. A D gene is named only where the DNA matches it firmly. Part of the rows lack a size; the others show once, few, many or a class for expanded clones.

NA	TRBV5-4	TRBJ2-6	NA	CASSLGTGPTYSGANVLTF	TGTGCCAGCAGCTTGGGAACAGGGCCGACCTACTCTGGGGCCAACGTCCTGACTTTC
NA	TRBV30	TRBJ2-2	NA	CAWRASGLRTGELFF	TGTGCCTGGAGGGCCTCGGGACTGAGAACCGGGGAGCTGTTTTTT
TRBD2	TRBV7-9	TRBJ2-2	NA	CSSSSSGTTGELFF	TGTTCCAGCAGCTCTAGCGGAACTACCGGGGAGCTGTTTTTT
NA	TRBV9	TRBJ2-7	NA	CASSVGQGRVSEQYF	TGTGCCAGCAGCGTAGGGCAGGGAAGAGTCTCCGAGCAGTACTTC
TRBD2	TRBV19	TRBJ2-3	NA	CASTSGGSPDTQYF	TGTGCCAGTACTAGCGGGGGTTCCCCAGATACGCAGTATTTT
TRBD2	TRBV7-2	TRBJ2-3	NA	CASSPKSGGATDTQYF	TGTGCCAGCAGCCCGAAAAGCGGGGGGGCCACAGATACGCAGTATTTT
TRBD2	TRBV28	TRBJ2-1	NA	CASSLGTSGSSEQFF	TGTGCCAGCAGTTTAGGGACTAGTGGGAGCAGTGAGCAGTTCTTC
TRBD2	TRBV10-3	TRBJ2-7	few	CAISESGVAGVSYEQYF	TGTGCCATCAGTGAGTCGGGAGTAGCGGGGGTTTCCTACGAGCAGTACTTC
TRBD1	TRBV15	TRBJ1-5	NA	CATSRHGQGGQPQHF	TGTGCCACCAGCAGGCACGGACAGGGGGGGCAGCCCCAGCATTTT
TRBD2	TRBV9	TRBJ2-1	NA	CASSGGGLAGEEQFF	TGTGCCAGCAGCGGAGGGGGACTAGCGGGAGAAGAGCAGTTCTTC
NA	TRBV10-3	TRBJ1-1	NA	CAIGQSRRVGNTEAFF	TGTGCCATCGGGCAGTCCCGACGTGTTGGGAACACTGAAGCTTTCTTT
TRBD2	TRBV4-3	TRBJ2-2	once	CASSRLAGNTGELFF	TGCGCCAGCAGCCGACTAGCGGGAAACACCGGGGAGCTGTTTTTT
TRBD1	TRBV11-1	TRBJ1-2	NA	CASSLQGAYYGYTF	TGTGCCAGCAGCTTACAGGGGGCGTACTATGGCTACACCTTC
NA	TRBV10-2	TRBJ1-1	NA	CASSESMETEAFF	TGCGCCAGCAGTGAGTCGATGGAGACTGAAGCTTTCTTT
NA	TRBV30	TRBJ2-5	NA	CAWAMRGTGTQYF	TGTGCCTGGGCTATGCGGGGGACAGGGACCCAGTACTTC
TRBD2	TRBV4-1	TRBJ2-5	NA	CASSQVRLAGGQQETQYF	TGCGCCAGCAGCCAAGTAAGGTTAGCGGGAGGACAGCAAGAGACCCAGTACTTC
TRBD2	TRBV19	TRBJ2-1	NA	CASSLQAGGPYNEQFF	TGTGCCAGTAGCCTCCAAGCGGGAGGGCCATACAATGAGCAGTTCTTC
TRBD1	TRBV5-4	TRBJ1-2	NA	CASSPEGTGRGGYGYTF	TGTGCCAGCAGCCCTGAAGGGACAGGGAGGGGAGGCTATGGCTACACCTTC
NA	TRBV6-5	TRBJ2-7	NA	CAIGHGLEQYF	TGTGCCATCGGACACGGCTTAGAGCAGTACTTC
NA	TRBV30	TRBJ2-7	few	CAWSGGRVGEQYF	TGTGCCTGGAGTGGCGGCAGGGTAGGCGAGCAGTACTTC
TRBD2	TRBV4-1	TRBJ2-1	few	CASSRLAGVRNEQFF	TGCGCCAGCAGCCGACTAGCGGGAGTGAGGAATGAGCAGTTCTTC
NA	TRBV7-2	TRBJ1-1	NA	CASSLLQGKAFF	TGTGCCAGCAGCTTACTGCAGGGTAAAGCTTTCTTT
TRBD2	TRBV2	TRBJ2-5	NA	CASSEGAGAQETQYF	TGTGCCAGCAGTGAAGGAGCGGGGGCTCAAGAGACCCAGTACTTC
NA	TRBV30	TRBJ2-6	once	CAWRWGAGANVLTF	TGTGCCTGGAGATGGGGCGCTGGGGCCAACGTCCTGACTTTC
NA	TRBV4-3	TRBJ1-2	once	CASSGQRGHLLGRNYGYTF	TGCGCCAGCAGCGGACAACGTGGGCATCTATTGGGCAGGAACTATGGCTACACCTTC
TRBD1	TRBV4-3	TRBJ1-1	once	CASSQDLTGVNTEAFF	TGCGCCAGCAGCCAAGATTTGACAGGGGTAAACACTGAAGCTTTCTTT
NA	TRBV7-2	TRBJ1-2	NA	CASSFSTGDGYTF	TGTGCCAGCAGCTTTTCGACCGGAGATGGCTACACCTTC
NA	TRBV2	TRBJ1-2	NA	CASRKDRYYGYTF	TGTGCCAGCAGGAAGGACAGATATTATGGCTACACCTTC
NA	TRBV10-3	TRBJ1-3	NA	CAISDTRGLSGNTIYF	TGTGCCATCAGTGATACCAGGGGTTTGAGTGGAAACACCATATATTTT
NA	TRBV7-3	TRBJ2-1	NA	CASSPGTFYNEQFF	TGTGCCAGCAGCCCCGGGACATTCTACAATGAGCAGTTCTTC